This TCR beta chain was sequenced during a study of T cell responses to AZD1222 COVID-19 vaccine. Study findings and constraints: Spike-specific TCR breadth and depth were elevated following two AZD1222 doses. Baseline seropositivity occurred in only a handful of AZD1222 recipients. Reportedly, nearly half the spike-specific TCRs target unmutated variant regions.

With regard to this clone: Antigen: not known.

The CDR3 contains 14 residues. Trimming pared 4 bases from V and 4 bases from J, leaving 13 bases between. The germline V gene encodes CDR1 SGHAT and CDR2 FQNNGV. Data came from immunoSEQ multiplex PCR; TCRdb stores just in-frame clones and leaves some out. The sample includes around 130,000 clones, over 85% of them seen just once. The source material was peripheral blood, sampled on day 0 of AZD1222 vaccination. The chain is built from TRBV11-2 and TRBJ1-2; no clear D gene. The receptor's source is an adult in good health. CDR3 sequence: CASSSARRGYGYTF. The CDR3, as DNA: TGTGCCAGCAGCTCCGCTAGGCGAGGCTATGGCTACACCTTC.